This record looks at one T cell receptor (beta chain) sequence and its context. What it recognizes is unknown. Reverse transcription of extracted RNA yielded cDNA, which provided the sequencing template. Sequencing was performed with immunoSEQ multiplex PCR; in TCRdb, only in-frame clones are kept and a portion is missing. Of about 94,000 clones detected, around three quarters appear once; the ten largest clones hold roughly 17%. The CDR3 has 14 residues. Trimming removed 0 bases from V and 6 bases from J, with 12 bases in between. From germline, CDR1 is SGHAT and CDR2 FQNNGV. These data originate in a study of CD8+ T cells in alopecia areata. Notes on the study in general: In scalp, tofacitinib significantly decreased clonality and expanded CD8+ clones among the top 100.

The sample's treatment: oral pan-JAK inhibitor, 5-10 mg twice daily. V usage is TRBV11-2 and J usage is TRBJ2-7, with D possibly called TRBD1 or TRBD2 (6 bases each). This material consisted of CD8+ T cells sorted from blood, taken at week 44, from a patient treated with tofacitinib. The source is a human donor with alopecia areata. CDR3 sequence reads: CASSLERGAREQYF. As DNA, the CDR3 is TGTGCCAGCAGCTTAGAAAGGGGGGCGCGCGAGCAGTACTTC. Together with reference TRBV11-2 and TRBJ2-7, the CDR3 gives the full variable domain: EAGVAQSPRYKIIEKRQSVAFWCNPISGHATLYWYQQILGQGPKLLIQFQNNGVVDDSQLPKDRFSAERLKGVDSTLKIQPAKLEDSAVYLCASSLERGAREQYFGPGTRLTVT.